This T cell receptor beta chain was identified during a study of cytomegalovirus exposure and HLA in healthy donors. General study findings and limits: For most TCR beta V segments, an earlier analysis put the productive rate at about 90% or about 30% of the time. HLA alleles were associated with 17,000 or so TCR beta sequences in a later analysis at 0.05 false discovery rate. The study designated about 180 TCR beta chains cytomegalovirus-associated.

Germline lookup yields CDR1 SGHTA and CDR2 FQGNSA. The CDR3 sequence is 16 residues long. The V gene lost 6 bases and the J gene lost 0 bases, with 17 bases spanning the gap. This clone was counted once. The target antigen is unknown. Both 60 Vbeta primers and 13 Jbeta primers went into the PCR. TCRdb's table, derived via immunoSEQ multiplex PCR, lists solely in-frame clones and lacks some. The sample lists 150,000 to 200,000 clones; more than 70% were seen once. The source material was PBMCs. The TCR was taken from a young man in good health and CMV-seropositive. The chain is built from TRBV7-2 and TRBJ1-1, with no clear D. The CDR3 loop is CASRSGAGLMNTEAFF. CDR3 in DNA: TGTGCCAGCAGATCTGGTGCAGGTCTAATGAACACTGAAGCTTTCTTT.